The clone carrying this TCR beta chain was detected ten times or more. The antigen is unknown. This record belongs to a study of T cell repertoires in cytomegalovirus infection. General study points: Dominant in the ex vivo response were TCR beta clonotypes restricted by HLA-C and specific for CMV.

TCRdb independently ran MiXCR on the reads; one entry per CDR3 protein. The table has 200,000 or so distinct CDR3 sequences, about 20% seen once. Sequencing input: PBMCs. This clonotype was sampled from a human donor in good health (CMV status not recorded). Some clones in this sample may be carry-over from other donors' samples.

CDR3 bases: TGTGCCAGCAGCTTAGGGACTAGCAGCTACGAGCAGTACTTC. It yields the protein CASSLGTSSYEQYF. This chain connects TRBV7-6 to TRBJ2-7, with 8 bases that match TRBD2. CDR3 length: 14 amino acids. After removal of 1 base from V and 3 bases from J, the junction contained 2 bases not matched to a gene. Germline assignment: CDR1 SGHVS and CDR2 FNYEAQ.